Listed below are T cell receptor beta chains from one sample, sequenced in a study of vaccination and CD4 T cells after COVID-19. These receptors lack a known antigen. MiXCR was run by TCRdb on the PCR reads, yielding one entry per CDR3 protein. This table holds approximately 18,000 distinct CDR3 sequences, approximately 29% found once. The sample was cultured CD4+ T cells from blood. All receptors come from a human donor with COVID-19. Each CDR3 is given with its conserved first and last residue. D genes are given only for firm matches. The size field is filled for only some rows; it gives once, few, many or a size class.

J gene: TRBJ1-5; D gene: .; clone size: .; V gene: TRBV6-2/TRBV6-3; CDR3 protein: CASSLTGRNSNQPQHF; CDR3 DNA: TGTGCCAGCAGTCTGACGGGACGGAATAGCAATCAGCCCCAGCATTTT
J gene: TRBJ2-4; D gene: TRBD2; clone size: .; V gene: TRBV5-4; CDR3 protein: CASSLEGGGAAKNIQYF; CDR3 DNA: TGTGCCAGCAGCTTGGAGGGCGGGGGGGCTGCCAAAAACATTCAGTACTTC
J gene: TRBJ1-1; D gene: .; clone size: .; V gene: TRBV4-3; CDR3 protein: CASSQVTPGRGTEAFF; CDR3 DNA: TGCGCCAGCAGCCAAGTTACTCCTGGCCGGGGCACTGAAGCTTTCTTT
J gene: TRBJ1-5; D gene: .; clone size: .; V gene: TRBV24-1; CDR3 protein: CATSVAGNSNQPQHF; CDR3 DNA: TGTGCCACCAGTGTGGCAGGTAATAGCAATCAGCCCCAGCATTTT
J gene: TRBJ2-5; D gene: .; clone size: few; V gene: TRBV7-3; CDR3 protein: CASSLTGGETQYF; CDR3 DNA: TGTGCCAGCAGCCTGACAGGCGGGGAGACCCAGTACTTC
J gene: TRBJ2-1; D gene: TRBD2; clone size: few; V gene: TRBV11-3; CDR3 protein: CASSPLPGTRVDEQFF; CDR3 DNA: TGTGCCAGCAGCCCTCTCCCCGGGACTAGAGTCGATGAGCAGTTCTTC
J gene: TRBJ2-7; D gene: TRBD2; clone size: .; V gene: TRBV6-1; CDR3 protein: CASSEASASGVYEQYF; CDR3 DNA: TGTGCCAGCAGTGAAGCTTCGGCTAGCGGGGTATACGAGCAGTACTTC
J gene: TRBJ1-5; D gene: .; clone size: .; V gene: TRBV2; CDR3 protein: CASSEGGVWTQPQHF; CDR3 DNA: TGTGCCAGCAGTGAGGGTGGCGTTTGGACTCAGCCCCAGCATTTT
J gene: TRBJ1-1; D gene: .; clone size: .; V gene: TRBV4-1; CDR3 protein: CASSQGQGRAFF; CDR3 DNA: TGCGCCAGCAGCCAAGGGCAGGGTCGGGCTTTCTTT
J gene: TRBJ2-2; D gene: .; clone size: few; V gene: TRBV19; CDR3 protein: CASRYPGANTGELFF; CDR3 DNA: TGTGCCAGTAGGTACCCGGGAGCGAACACCGGGGAGCTGTTTTTT
J gene: TRBJ1-2; D gene: TRBD1; clone size: few; V gene: TRBV6-1; CDR3 protein: CASNDRGNYGYTF; CDR3 DNA: TGTGCCAGCAACGACAGGGGAAACTATGGCTACACCTTC
J gene: TRBJ1-3; D gene: TRBD1; clone size: medium-sized; V gene: TRBV15; CDR3 protein: CATSWDRGNGNTIYF; CDR3 DNA: TGTGCCACCAGCTGGGACAGGGGGAATGGAAACACCATATATTTT
J gene: TRBJ1-1; D gene: .; clone size: .; V gene: TRBV11-2; CDR3 protein: CASSSTVNTEAFF; CDR3 DNA: TGTGCCAGCAGCTCGACAGTGAACACTGAAGCTTTCTTT
J gene: TRBJ2-3; D gene: TRBD1; clone size: .; V gene: TRBV10-3; CDR3 protein: CAIKGQGAEDTQYF; CDR3 DNA: TGTGCCATCAAGGGACAGGGGGCAGAAGATACGCAGTATTTT